Below, 3 T cell receptor beta chains from the same sample are listed, as sequenced in a study of T cell changes during pregnancy in multiple sclerosis. Sequencing was performed with immunoSEQ multiplex PCR; in TCRdb, only in-frame clones are kept and a portion is missing. In the table there are fewer than 85,000 clones, around 92% of which are singletons. The material sequenced was peripheral blood, taken before pregnancy. The receptors derive from a female donor with multiple sclerosis, enrolled in a pregnancy study.

The chain carries TRBV29-1 and TRBJ1-2; possible D gene TRBD1, 6 bases. This CDR3 region has 16 residues. The V and J ends lost 6 bases and 0 bases respectively, with 20 bases between them. Germline V gene data show CDR1 as SQVTM and CDR2 as ANQGSEA. CDR3 nucleotides: TGCAGCGTCGCAGATTACAGGGTTTCAGCTAACTATGGCTACACCTTC. This translates into CSVADYRVSANYGYTF.

The chain carries TRBV27 and TRBJ1-2; TRBD1 agrees at 8 bases. After removal of 7 bases from V and 8 bases from J, the junction contained 9 bases not matched to a gene. Germline V gene data show CDR1 as MNHEY and CDR2 as SMNVEV (reference sequence). The CDR3 runs to 13 residues. CDR3 sequence: CASTEGQGRGYTF. CDR3 bases: TGTGCCAGCACCGAAGGACAGGGTCGGGGCTACACCTTC.

This chain connects TRBV2 to TRBJ2-2, with a weak D call TRBD1 (5 bases). The CDR3 is 13 amino acids. The ends were cut back, 5 bases at V and 6 bases at J, with 10 bases in the middle. The germline V gene encodes CDR1 SNHLY and CDR2 FYNNEI. CDR3: CASSPDISGELFF. The CDR3 nucleotides are TGTGCCAGCAGTCCGGACATCTCCGGGGAGCTGTTTTTT.